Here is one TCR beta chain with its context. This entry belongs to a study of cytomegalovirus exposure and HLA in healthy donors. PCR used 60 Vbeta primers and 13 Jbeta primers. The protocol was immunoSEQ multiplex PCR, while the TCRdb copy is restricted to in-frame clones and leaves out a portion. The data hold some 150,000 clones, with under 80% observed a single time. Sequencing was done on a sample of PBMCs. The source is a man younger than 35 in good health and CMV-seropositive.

CDR3: CASSLGGAGGNTEAFF. CDR3 DNA: TGTGCCAGCAGCTTAGGGGGGGCAGGGGGGAACACTGAAGCTTTCTTT. The chain carries TRBV7-9 and TRBJ1-1; 7 bases are shared with TRBD1. J gave up 1 base and V 1 base, and 6 bases lay outside the gene matches. This CDR3 comprises 16 residues. Germline CDR1 reads SEHNR; CDR2 reads FQNEAQ (reference sequence).